These 26 T cell receptor beta chains came from one sample sequenced in a study of T cells in Graves' hyperthyroidism and ophthalmopathy. Amplified regions were TCR beta CDR3 sequences from RNA transcripts. The HTBI primer set was used in a first-round RT-PCR of the TCR CDR3. MiXCR was run by TCRdb on the multiplex PCR reads, yielding one entry per CDR3 protein. The table includes about 680,000 distinct CDR3 sequences, roughly 32% detected once. The sequencing input was blood. Source of these receptors: a woman aged 40 to 55 with Graves' hyperthyroidism.

J is TRBJ1-4 and V is TRBV20-1; D gene unclear. The CDR3 has 12 amino acids. Per germline, CDR1 DFQATT and CDR2 SNEGSKA (reference sequence). V gave up 8 bases and J gave up 2 bases, with 9 bases separating them. The CDR3 nucleotides read TGCAGTTTTGGCGGCACTAATGAAAAACTGTTTTTT. It specifies CSFGGTNEKLFF.

The chain is built from TRBV19 and TRBJ2-7; D call uncertain. CDR1 and CDR2 from the germline V gene are LNHDA and SQIVND (reference sequence). The CDR3 totals 13 residues. Trimming removed 3 bases at V and 6 bases at J, with 12 bases between. Written as DNA, the CDR3 is TGTGCCAGTAGTATCATCGGGTCAGTCGAGCAGTACTTC. Protein product: CASSIIGSVEQYF.

The V and J genes are TRBV2 and TRBJ2-2, with TRBD1 matching 9 bases. Germline V gene data show CDR1 as SNHLY and CDR2 as FYNNEI. V shed 6 bases and J 4 bases; nucleotides not matched to a gene: 15. CDR3 size: 18 residues. The CDR3 loop is CASSDRVRDRAFTGELFF. CDR3 in DNA: TGTGCCAGCAGCGACAGAGTACGGGACAGGGCTTTCACCGGGGAGCTGTTTTTT. The full variable domain, with the rest looked up from reference TRBV2 and TRBJ2-2, is EPEVTQTPSHQVTQMGQEVILRCVPISNHLYFYWYRQILGQKVEFLVSFYNNEISEKSEIFDDQFSVERPDGSNFTLKIRSTKLEDSAMYFCASSDRVRDRAFTGELFFGEGSRLTVL.

This chain joins TRBV12-3 or TRBV12-4 and TRBJ2-5; possible D gene TRBD2, 6 bases. CDR3 size: 18 residues. The V end lost 6 bases, the J end lost 5 bases, and 28 bases lay between the germline ends. The DNA for the CDR3 is TGTGCCAGCAGCCAAGGGAGGAGCCTCCGATTGATGGCGGAGACCCAGTACTTC. It specifies CASSQGRSLRLMAETQYF.

Of note for this clonotype: An end of the junction differs from the germline gene, which may be a read error. CDR3 amino acids: CAGSSGLIYQETQYF. CDR3 bases: TGTGCCGGCAGTTCCGGACTTATCTACCAAGAGACCCAGTACTTC. The chain is built from TRBV2 and TRBJ2-5, with D possibly matching TRBD2 (5 bases). The CDR3 contains 15 residues. Germline V gene lookup returns CDR1 SNHLY and CDR2 FYNNEI. Looking up the rest from reference TRBV2 and TRBJ2-5 gives the full variable domain: EPEVTQTPSHQVTQMGQEVILRCVPISNHLYFYWYRQILGQKVEFLVSFYNNEISEKSEIFDDQFSVERPDGSNFTLKIRSTKLEDSAMYFCAGSSGLIYQETQYFGPGTRLLVL.

The sample holds many counts of this clonotype. The chain uses TRBV14 and TRBJ2-7; D uncertain. Germline-derived CDR1 and CDR2 are SGHDN and FVKESK. V lost 3 bases and J lost 4, with 4 bases in between. CDR3 length: 11 amino acids. The CDR3 spells CASSHHYEQYF. DNA for the CDR3: TGTGCCAGCAGCCATCATTACGAGCAGTACTTC.

The CDR3 DNA follows: TGTGCCAGCAGCTTAGGCGGGGGCGGTATGGCTAATGAAAAACTGTTTTTT. Its translation is CASSLGGGGMANEKLFF. The chain links TRBV7-8 to TRBJ1-4; TRBD1 is a possible D gene (6 bases). The CDR3 length is 17 residues. The germline CDR1 and CDR2 sequences are SGHVS and FQNEAQ. V gave up 1 base and J gave up 3 bases, with 15 bases separating them.

This clonotype was seen many times. The gene calls are TRBV11-2 and TRBJ1-1; 7 bases fit TRBD1. V was pared by 2 bases and J by 5 bases, with 5 bases of the junction left unmatched. Germline V gene sequence: CDR1 SGHAT, CDR2 FQNNGV. The length of the CDR3 is 14 residues. As DNA, the CDR3 is TGTGCCAGCAGCTTACAGGGGGTCGGAACTGAAGCTTTCTTT. As protein: CASSLQGVGTEAFF.

This clonotype was observed once. The genes are TRBV12-3 or TRBV12-4 and TRBJ1-5; possibly TRBD1 for D (6 bases). The CDR3 consists of 14 residues. Trimming left V 6 bases short and J 7 bases short, with 16 bases between. The CDR3 is CASSQGAGDQPQHF. DNA of the CDR3: TGTGCCAGCAGCCAAGGGGCAGGGGACCAGCCCCAGCATTTT.

This clonotype has ten or more counts. This chain links TRBV5-1 with TRBJ1-5; the D is unclear. The CDR3 has 15 residues. V dropped 0 bases and J dropped 6 bases, with 13 bases sitting between them. Germline lookup yields CDR1 SGHRS and CDR2 YFSETQ. The CDR3 is CASSLDGQISQPQHF. The CDR3 bases are TGCGCCAGCAGCTTGGACGGCCAGATTTCTCAGCCCCAGCATTTT.

The chain carries TRBV19 and TRBJ1-2, with D perhaps TRBD1 (5 bases). V was trimmed by 7 bases and J by 3 bases, leaving 18 bases between them. The CDR3 has 15 residues. In germline, CDR1 is LNHDA, CDR2 SQIVND (reference sequence). CDR3: CASTQPRGGDYGYTF. CDR3 in DNA: TGTGCCAGTACTCAACCACGGGGGGGGGACTATGGCTACACCTTC.

This chain links TRBV7-3 with TRBJ1-5, with TRBD1 identical over 12 bases. The CDR3 loop spans 17 amino acids. Germline trimming cut 5 bases from V and 9 bases from J; bases unmatched to any gene: 14. The germline gives CDR1 SGHTA, CDR2 FQGTGA. The CDR3 DNA follows: TGTGCCAGCAGCCGCTACGACCGGGACAGGGGGCGTCGGCCCCAGCATTTT. It translates to CASSRYDRDRGRRPQHF.

This clonotype was counted between two and nine times. This chain connects TRBV4-2 to TRBJ2-7, with 8 bases matching TRBD1. V shed 1 base and J 5 bases; nucleotides not matched to a gene: 4. This CDR3 is 14 amino acids long. Germline CDR1 is LGHNA and CDR2 is YNFKEQ. DNA of the CDR3: TGTGCCAGCAGCCAAGTGACAGGGGACAACGAGCAGTACTTC. Amino acid sequence: CASSQVTGDNEQYF.

The chain is built from TRBV7-2 and TRBJ1-6; tentative D call: TRBD1 (6 bases). The CDR3 is 17 amino acids. Germline lookup yields CDR1 SGHTA and CDR2 FQGNSA. V lost 9 bases and J 6 bases, leaving 24 bases between the germline ends. This CDR3 reads CASSSRGGVGSNSPLHF. As DNA, the CDR3 is TGTGCCAGTAGTTCCAGAGGGGGGGTTGGAAGTAATTCACCCCTCCACTTT. Full variable domain (remainder filled in from reference TRBV7-2 and TRBJ1-6): GAGVSQSPSNKVTEKGKDVELRCDPISGHTALYWYRQSLGQGLEFLIYFQGNSAPDKSGLPSDRFSAERTGGSVSTLTIQRTQQEDSAVYLCASSSRGGVGSNSPLHFGNGTRLTVT.

Many counts were recorded for this clonotype. J is TRBJ2-7 and V is TRBV6-2 or TRBV6-3; D is unresolved. CDR3 size: 12 residues. Between the trimmed V and J ends, which lost 4 bases and 2 bases, there was a span of 6 bases. CDR1 and CDR2 from the germline V gene are MNHEY and SVGEGT. The CDR3 is CASSFRAYEQYF. As DNA, the CDR3 is TGTGCCAGCAGTTTTCGGGCCTACGAGCAGTACTTC.

V usage is TRBV15 and J usage is TRBJ1-1; D is possibly TRBD1 (6 bases). The CDR3 totals 13 residues. The V end lost 0 bases, the J end lost 6 bases, and 8 bases lay between the germline ends. Germline V gene data show CDR1 as LNHNV and CDR2 as YYDKDF (reference sequence). This CDR3 reads CATSREQGSEAFF. In DNA form, the CDR3 reads TGTGCCACCAGCAGAGAGCAGGGGTCTGAAGCTTTCTTT.

This clonotype was seen at least ten times. The chain joins TRBV2 to TRBJ1-1, with D uncertain. From germline, CDR1 is SNHLY and CDR2 FYNNEI. This CDR3 spans 15 amino acids. The V and J ends lost 1 base and 4 bases respectively, with 13 bases between them. The CDR3 region has the DNA TGTGCCAGCAGTGAAGTAAGGGTGTCGGCCACTGAAGCTTTCTTT. The encoded protein is CASSEVRVSATEAFF.

This chain joins TRBV5-6 and TRBJ1-1; D call uncertain. CDR1 SGHDT and CDR2 YYEEEE come from the germline V gene. V was clipped by 0 bases and J by 2 bases, with 11 bases between them. The CDR3 consists of 15 residues. The CDR3 reads CASSLARLKNTEAFF. In DNA, the CDR3 is TGTGCCAGCAGCTTGGCCAGGCTTAAAAACACTGAAGCTTTCTTT.

This clonotype was counted a single time. The CDR3 bases are TGTGCTAGTGGGTCCCTTCCAGGGATCGGTCAGCCCCAGCATTTT. Protein: CASGSLPGIGQPQHF. J is TRBJ1-5 and V is TRBV12-5; possible D gene TRBD1, 5 bases. V lost 6 bases to trimming and J lost 6 bases, with 18 bases between them. Germline values: CDR1 LGHNT, CDR2 FRNRAP. The CDR3 sequence is 15 residues long.

This clonotype came up many times. This chain uses TRBV29-1 with TRBJ2-7, with a tentative D call TRBD2 (7 bases). V lost 4 bases and J lost 4, with 20 bases in between. The CDR3 has 15 amino acids. CDR1 and CDR2 (germline): SQVTM, ANQGSEA. Here the CDR3 DNA reads TGCAGCGTTGGGGGGGGCTTGTTAGCGACATACGAGCAGTACTTC. This translates into CSVGGGLLATYEQYF.

The rearrangement links TRBV12-3 or TRBV12-4 to TRBJ1-2, with 11 bases lining up with TRBD1. The CDR3 consists of 17 residues. Losses at the gene ends were 5 bases for V and 2 bases for J; bases not matched to a gene: 10. The CDR3 protein is CASSLSPDRGPNYGYTF. In DNA form, the CDR3 reads TGTGCCAGCAGTCTTAGCCCGGACAGGGGGCCCAACTATGGCTACACCTTC.

There are a few counts of this clonotype. This chain uses TRBV19 with TRBJ1-5; the D is unclear. The CDR3 length is 15 residues. Germline V CDR1 and CDR2: LNHDA, SQIVND (reference sequence). V shed 5 bases and J shed 2 bases, with 13 bases lying between them. Here the CDR3 reads CASSGPRAGNQPQHF. The CDR3 region has the DNA TGTGCCAGTAGTGGTCCTAGGGCGGGCAATCAGCCCCAGCATTTT.

This clonotype occurred a few times. In DNA, the CDR3 is TGTGCCACTCGGGTCGGTGAAAAACTGTTTTTT. Its translation: CATRVGEKLFF. This sequence joins TRBV19 and TRBJ1-4; D remains ambiguous. Deletions cut 10 bases from V and 7 bases from J, with 10 bases between. The germline CDR1 and CDR2 sequences are LNHDA and SQIVND (reference sequence). The CDR3 has 11 amino acids.

This clonotype was counted at least ten times. The chain links TRBV7-2 to TRBJ2-5; no clear D. Per the germline V gene, CDR1 is SGHTA and CDR2 is FQGNSA. This CDR3 region has 15 residues. V shed 3 bases and J shed 2 bases, with 13 bases lying between them. CDR3 nucleotide sequence: TGTGCCAGCAGCTTGCCATCCAGTCGTCAAGAGACCCAGTACTTC. It specifies CASSLPSSRQETQYF.

This clonotype has a handful of counts. The gene calls are TRBV2 and TRBJ2-6; D unclear. The CDR3 extends over 13 amino acids. Trimming pared 10 bases from V and 3 bases from J, leaving 10 bases between. The V gene's germline CDR1 is SNHLY and CDR2 FYNNEI. The CDR3 DNA follows: TGTGCCATCCAGACCAGTGGGGCCAACGTCCTGACTTTC. Amino acids: CAIQTSGANVLTF.

About this clonotype: One junction end does not reproduce the germline sequence, and a read error may be involved. The chain links TRBV12-3 or TRBV12-4 to TRBJ2-2; D might be TRBD2 (5 bases). This CDR3 is built from 14 residues. The CDR3 protein is CGSSFRRDTGELFF. The CDR3, as DNA: TGTGGCAGCAGTTTTAGGCGGGACACCGGGGAGCTGTTTTTT.